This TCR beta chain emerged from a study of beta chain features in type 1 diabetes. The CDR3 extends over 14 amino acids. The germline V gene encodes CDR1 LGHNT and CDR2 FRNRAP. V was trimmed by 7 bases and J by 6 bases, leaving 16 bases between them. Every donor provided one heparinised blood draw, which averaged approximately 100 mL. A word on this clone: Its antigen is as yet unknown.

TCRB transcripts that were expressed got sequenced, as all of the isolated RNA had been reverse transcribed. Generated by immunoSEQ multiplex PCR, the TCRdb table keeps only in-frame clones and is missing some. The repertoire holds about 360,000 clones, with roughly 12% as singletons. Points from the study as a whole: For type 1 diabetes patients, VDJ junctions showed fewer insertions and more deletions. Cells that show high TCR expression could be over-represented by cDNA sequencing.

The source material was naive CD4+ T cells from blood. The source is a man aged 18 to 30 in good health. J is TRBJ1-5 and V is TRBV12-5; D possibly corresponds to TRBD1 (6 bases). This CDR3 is CASASGVVGQPQHF. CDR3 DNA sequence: TGTGCTAGTGCCTCAGGGGTGGTAGGTCAGCCCCAGCATTTT.